This TCR beta chain was observed in a study of STAT5B mutations in CD4+ large granular lymphocyte leukemia. The study, taken as a whole, reports: Top patient clones used TRBV06 genes more often: 8/27 versus 2/35 in controls.

The assay was immunoSEQ multiplex PCR, and TCRdb's table has in-frame clones only and misses some. The profile covers roughly 40,000 clones, with about 81% appearing a single time and 0.3% to 0.45% taken by the ten largest. Points on this clone: The target antigen is unknown.

J was trimmed by 5 bases and V by 0 bases; bases with no gene match: 4. This CDR3 spans 15 amino acids. Germline CDR1 reads SSHAT; CDR2 reads FNYEAQ (reference sequence). The rearrangement joins TRBV7-7 to TRBJ2-5, with 9 bases lining up with TRBD2. The receptor was derived from a human donor in good health. The specimen sequenced was CD4+ T cells from blood buffy coats. In DNA form, the CDR3 reads TGTGCCAGCAGCTTAGCTAGCGGGAGTGGGGAGACCCAGTACTTC. Translated, it gives CASSLASGSGETQYF. The full variable domain, its missing parts supplied by reference TRBV7-7 and TRBJ2-5, is GAGVSQSPRYKVTKRGQDVTLRCDPISSHATLYWYQQALGQGPEFLTYFNYEAQPDKSGLPSDRFSAERPEGSISTLTIQRTEQRDSAMYRCASSLASGSGETQYFGPGTRLLVL.